The rows below give T cell receptor beta chains drawn from one sample of a study of cytomegalovirus exposure and HLA in healthy donors. Repertoires were generated with immunoSEQ multiplex PCR, while TCRdb's copy carries only in-frame clones and drops some. This sample has around 180,000 clones; around 81% occur once, and the top ten carry around 2.2%. Sequencing was performed on PBMCs. The receptors stem from a woman aged 18-29 years in good health and CMV-seropositive. Both conserved end residues are part of each CDR3. A D gene is named only where the DNA matches it firmly. Size values are once, few and many counts, or a class for expanded clones, and some rows have none.

size: .; D: TRBD1; J: TRBJ1-1; V: TRBV4-2; DNA: TGTGCCAGCAGCCAAGATCCGGGACAGGGGTACACTGAAGCTTTCTTT; CDR3: CASSQDPGQGYTEAFF
size: .; D: TRBD2; J: TRBJ2-3; V: TRBV30; DNA: TGTGCCTGGACTCTAGCGGGGAGCACAGATACGCAGTATTTT; CDR3: CAWTLAGSTDTQYF
size: .; D: .; J: TRBJ2-5; V: TRBV5-6; DNA: TGTGCCAGCAGCTTGCTCCGGGGGGCTAAAGAGACCCAGTACTTC; CDR3: CASSLLRGAKETQYF
size: .; D: TRBD2; J: TRBJ2-1; V: TRBV9; DNA: TGTGCCAGCAGCGTAGGCGGGGGGGCCTACAATGAGCAGTTCTTC; CDR3: CASSVGGGAYNEQFF
size: .; D: .; J: TRBJ2-7; V: TRBV6-1; DNA: TGTGCCAGCAGTGAATCGGGGGTGGAGCAGTACTTC; CDR3: CASSESGVEQYF
size: .; D: .; J: TRBJ1-1; V: TRBV28; DNA: TGTGCCAGCAGTTTATCAGGGCTGAACACTGAAGCTTTCTTT; CDR3: CASSLSGLNTEAFF
size: .; D: .; J: TRBJ1-1; V: TRBV6-1; DNA: TGTGCCAGCAGTGCCGCCACACCGTTTGTTGAAGCTTTCTTT; CDR3: CASSAATPFVEAFF
size: .; D: TRBD1; J: TRBJ2-3; V: TRBV10-3; DNA: TGTGCCATCAGTGTGGGGACAGGGACAGATACGCAGTATTTT; CDR3: CAISVGTGTDTQYF
size: .; D: .; J: TRBJ1-1; V: TRBV15; DNA: TGTGCCACCAGCAGAGTGGCGGGCACTGAAGCTTTCTTT; CDR3: CATSRVAGTEAFF
size: .; D: TRBD1; J: TRBJ2-7; V: TRBV28; DNA: TGTGCCAGCAGTCCACCACGGACAGGGCACTACGAGCAGTACTTC; CDR3: CASSPPRTGHYEQYF
size: .; D: .; J: TRBJ2-3; V: TRBV7-2; DNA: TGTGCCAGCAGCCGAGGGGGAAAAACAGATACGCAGTATTTT; CDR3: CASSRGGKTDTQYF
size: .; D: .; J: TRBJ2-2; V: TRBV30; DNA: TGTGCCTGGAGAGGGGTCGGGGAGCTGTTTTTT; CDR3: CAWRGVGELFF
size: .; D: .; J: TRBJ2-3; V: TRBV1; DNA: TGCACCAGCAGCGGACCATTCGGGGGGGCCTCTAGCACAGATACGCAGTATTTT; CDR3: CTSSGPFGGASSTDTQYF
size: .; D: .; J: TRBJ1-5; V: TRBV4-1; DNA: TGCGCCAGCAGCCAAGCAGGGGGCAATCAGCCCCAGCATTTT; CDR3: CASSQAGGNQPQHF
size: .; D: TRBD1; J: TRBJ1-2; V: TRBV10-3; DNA: TGTGCCATCAGTGAGAAACAGGGGTTCGGTGGCTACACCTTC; CDR3: CAISEKQGFGGYTF
size: .; D: .; J: TRBJ1-6; V: TRBV11-2; DNA: TGTGCCAGCAGCCGCAGGGCGGGGTATCCCAATTCACCCCTCCACTTT; CDR3: CASSRRAGYPNSPLHF
size: .; D: .; J: TRBJ1-5; V: TRBV28; DNA: TGTGCCAGCAGCCGCCGGACAGCTAATCAGCCCCAGCATTTT; CDR3: CASSRRTANQPQHF
size: .; D: TRBD1; J: TRBJ1-2; V: TRBV7-9; DNA: TGTGCCAGCAGCTGGGGGACAGGAGCTCTGATGGATGGCTACACCTTC; CDR3: CASSWGTGALMDGYTF
size: .; D: .; J: TRBJ1-6; V: TRBV2; DNA: TGTGCCAGCAGTGAGCGGTCGCCGTCCCTCCACTTT; CDR3: CASSERSPSLHF
size: .; D: .; J: TRBJ2-3; V: TRBV4-2; DNA: TGTGCCAGCAGCCCCAACGGGGGTTCTCTTCTGGATACTCGGCAGTATTTT; CDR3: CASSPNGGSLLDTRQYF
size: .; D: .; J: TRBJ1-5; V: TRBV30; DNA: TGTGCCTGGAGTGTGTGGAGGGGTCAGCCCCAGCATTTT; CDR3: CAWSVWRGQPQHF
size: .; D: TRBD2; J: TRBJ2-3; V: TRBV19; DNA: TGTGCCAGTAGTATAGATCTATGGGGGAGGGGCACAGATACGCAGTATTTT; CDR3: CASSIDLWGRGTDTQYF
size: .; D: .; J: TRBJ1-2; V: TRBV18; DNA: TGTGCCAGCTCACCACCAGGGGGTGGCTACACCTTC; CDR3: CASSPPGGGYTF
size: .; D: .; J: TRBJ1-4; V: TRBV9; DNA: TGTGCCAGCAGCCCCTGGGGCGGGGTTGCAACTAATGAAAAACTGTTTTTT; CDR3: CASSPWGGVATNEKLFF
size: .; D: .; J: TRBJ1-3; V: TRBV11-3; DNA: TGTGCCAGCCACAGCCGTCGTGGAAACACCATATATTTT; CDR3: CASHSRRGNTIYF
size: .; D: TRBD2; J: TRBJ2-3; V: TRBV6-5; DNA: TGTGCCAGCAGTTCCGGTCTAGCGGGACCAGATACGCAGTATTTT; CDR3: CASSSGLAGPDTQYF
size: .; D: .; J: TRBJ1-3; V: TRBV7-9; DNA: TGTGCCAGCAGCTTAAATACCCTAGGAAACACCATATATTTT; CDR3: CASSLNTLGNTIYF
size: .; D: .; J: TRBJ2-7; V: TRBV4-1; DNA: TGCGCCAGCAGCCAGTTACAATCAGGGCAAAACGAGCAGTACTTC; CDR3: CASSQLQSGQNEQYF
size: .; D: .; J: TRBJ2-5; V: TRBV4-3; DNA: TGCGCCAGCAGCCAAGAGGGCGGGGGCACAGAGACCCAGTACTTC; CDR3: CASSQEGGGTETQYF
size: .; D: TRBD1; J: TRBJ2-3; V: TRBV7-3; DNA: TGTGCCAGCAGCTTAAACAGGGGGGTAGATACGCAGTATTTT; CDR3: CASSLNRGVDTQYF
size: .; D: TRBD2; J: TRBJ2-1; V: TRBV27; DNA: TGTGCCAGCAGTTTAAAGGCTAGCGGGGGGACCGAGCAGTTCTTC; CDR3: CASSLKASGGTEQFF
size: once; D: TRBD2; J: TRBJ2-5; V: TRBV7-3; DNA: TGTGCCAGCAGCCCGGGACTAGGGTTGATGGAGACCCAGTACTTC; CDR3: CASSPGLGLMETQYF
size: .; D: .; J: TRBJ1-6; V: TRBV5-1; DNA: TGCGCCAGCAGCATTGACGGGACAACCGGCTCACCCCTCCACTTT; CDR3: CASSIDGTTGSPLHF
size: .; D: TRBD2; J: TRBJ2-1; V: TRBV7-3; DNA: TGTGCCAGCAGCTTAATGAGCGGGGGGGCGTTTGAGCAGTTCTTC; CDR3: CASSLMSGGAFEQFF
size: .; D: .; J: TRBJ2-2; V: TRBV11-2; DNA: TGTGCCAGCAGCCCACAGGTGAACACCGGGGAGCTGTTTTTT; CDR3: CASSPQVNTGELFF
size: .; D: TRBD1; J: TRBJ1-1; V: TRBV6-6; DNA: TGTGCCAGCAGTTACCTAGGGGGCCTGAACACTGAAGCTTTCTTT; CDR3: CASSYLGGLNTEAFF
size: .; D: TRBD2; J: TRBJ2-1; V: TRBV27; DNA: TGTGCCAGCAGGGGAGGGACTTCCCTCTCCTACAATGAGCAGTTCTTC; CDR3: CASRGGTSLSYNEQFF
size: .; D: .; J: TRBJ1-2; V: TRBV28; DNA: TGTGCCAGCAGTTTAGAGAACGGTAAAGCTAACTATGGCTACACCTTC; CDR3: CASSLENGKANYGYTF
size: .; D: TRBD2; J: TRBJ2-3; V: TRBV9; DNA: TGTGCCAGCAGCCCTAGGACTAGCGGGGGGCCTTACACAGATACGCAGTATTTT; CDR3: CASSPRTSGGPYTDTQYF
size: .; D: .; J: TRBJ1-2; V: TRBV4-1; DNA: TGCGCCAGCAGCCAAGATTACGGGGGTGGCTACACCTTC; CDR3: CASSQDYGGGYTF
size: .; D: TRBD2; J: TRBJ2-3; V: TRBV29-1; DNA: TGCAGCGTTGAGAGGGCGACTGGCTTATTAGCGGGGCGGGCAGATACGCAGTATTTT; CDR3: CSVERATGLLAGRADTQYF
size: once; D: .; J: TRBJ1-2; V: TRBV7-9; DNA: TGTGCCAGCAGCTTAGGAGCGAGCGGGTATGGCTACACCTTC; CDR3: CASSLGASGYGYTF